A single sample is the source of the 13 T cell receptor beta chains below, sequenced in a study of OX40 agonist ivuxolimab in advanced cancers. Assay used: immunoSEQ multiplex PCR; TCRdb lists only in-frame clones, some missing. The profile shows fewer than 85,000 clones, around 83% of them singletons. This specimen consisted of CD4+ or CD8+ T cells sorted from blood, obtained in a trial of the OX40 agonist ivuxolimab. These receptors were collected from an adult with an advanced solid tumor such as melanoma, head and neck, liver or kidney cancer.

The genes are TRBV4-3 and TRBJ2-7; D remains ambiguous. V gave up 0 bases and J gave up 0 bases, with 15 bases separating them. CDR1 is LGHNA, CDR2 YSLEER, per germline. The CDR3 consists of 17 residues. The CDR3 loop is CASSQERPGAGSYEQYF. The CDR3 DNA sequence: TGCGCCAGCAGCCAAGAAAGACCCGGAGCCGGCTCCTACGAGCAGTACTTC.

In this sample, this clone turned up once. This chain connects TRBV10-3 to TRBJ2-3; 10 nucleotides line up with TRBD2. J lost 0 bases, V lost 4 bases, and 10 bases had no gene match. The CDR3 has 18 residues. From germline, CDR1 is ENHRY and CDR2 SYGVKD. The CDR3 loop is CAISGASGRTSSTDTQYF. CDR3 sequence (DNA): TGTGCCATCAGTGGGGCTAGCGGGAGAACCTCTAGCACAGATACGCAGTATTTT.

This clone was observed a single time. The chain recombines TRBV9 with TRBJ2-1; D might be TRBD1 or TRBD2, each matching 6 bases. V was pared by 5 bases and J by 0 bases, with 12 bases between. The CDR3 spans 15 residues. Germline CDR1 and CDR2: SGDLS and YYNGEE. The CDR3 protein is CASSGGPNSYNEQFF. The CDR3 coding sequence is TGTGCCAGCAGTGGGGGGCCCAACTCCTACAATGAGCAGTTCTTC.

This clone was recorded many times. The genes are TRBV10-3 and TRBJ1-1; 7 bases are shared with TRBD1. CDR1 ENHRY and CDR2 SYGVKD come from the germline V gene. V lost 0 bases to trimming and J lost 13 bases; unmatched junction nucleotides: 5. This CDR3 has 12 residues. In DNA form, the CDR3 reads TGTGCCATCAGTGAGTCGGAGGGGGCTGGTTTCTTT. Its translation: CAISESEGAGFF.

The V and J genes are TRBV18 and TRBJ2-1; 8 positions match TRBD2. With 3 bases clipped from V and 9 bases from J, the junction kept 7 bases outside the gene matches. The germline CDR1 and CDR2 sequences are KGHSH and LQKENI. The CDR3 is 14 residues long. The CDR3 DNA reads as TGTGCCAGCTCACCGGGACTAGGGTACCGTGAGCAGTTCTTC. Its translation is CASSPGLGYREQFF.

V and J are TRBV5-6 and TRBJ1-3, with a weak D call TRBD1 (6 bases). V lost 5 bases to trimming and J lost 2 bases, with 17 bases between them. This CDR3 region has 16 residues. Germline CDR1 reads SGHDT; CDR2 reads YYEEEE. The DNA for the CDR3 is TGTGCCAGCAGGCCCGGGACCGACAGGACTGGAAACACCATATATTTT. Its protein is CASRPGTDRTGNTIYF. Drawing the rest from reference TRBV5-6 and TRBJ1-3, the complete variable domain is DAGVTQSPTHLIKTRGQQVTLRCSPKSGHDTVSWYQQALGQGPQFIFQYYEEEERQRGNFPDRFSGHQFPNYSSELNVNALLLGDSALYLCASRPGTDRTGNTIYFGEGSWLTVV.

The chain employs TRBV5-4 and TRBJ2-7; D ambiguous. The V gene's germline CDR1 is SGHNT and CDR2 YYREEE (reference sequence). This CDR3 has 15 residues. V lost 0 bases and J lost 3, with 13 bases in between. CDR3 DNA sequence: TGTGCCAGCAGCTTGGGGACGGACGGTTTCTACGAGCAGTACTTC. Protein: CASSLGTDGFYEQYF.

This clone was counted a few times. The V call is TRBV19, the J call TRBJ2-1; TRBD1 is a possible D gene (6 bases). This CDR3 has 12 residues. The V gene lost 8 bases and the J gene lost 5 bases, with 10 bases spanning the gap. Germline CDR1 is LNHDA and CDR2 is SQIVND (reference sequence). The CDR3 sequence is CASSDRDNEQFF. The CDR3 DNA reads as TGTGCCAGTTCGGACAGAGACAATGAGCAGTTCTTC.

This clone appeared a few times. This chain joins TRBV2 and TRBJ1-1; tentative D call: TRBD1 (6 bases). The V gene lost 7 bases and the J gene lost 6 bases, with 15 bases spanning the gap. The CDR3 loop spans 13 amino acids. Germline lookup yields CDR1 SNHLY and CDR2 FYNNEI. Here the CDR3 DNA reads TGTGCCAGCACCCCGACAGGTACCCCTGAAGCTTTCTTT. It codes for CASTPTGTPEAFF.

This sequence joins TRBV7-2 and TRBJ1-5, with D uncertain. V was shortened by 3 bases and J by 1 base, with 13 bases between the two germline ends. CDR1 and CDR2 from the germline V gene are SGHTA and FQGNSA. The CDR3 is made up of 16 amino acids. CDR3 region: CASSFQAGGSNQPQHF. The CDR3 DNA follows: TGTGCCAGCAGCTTCCAAGCCGGTGGGAGCAATCAGCCCCAGCATTTT.

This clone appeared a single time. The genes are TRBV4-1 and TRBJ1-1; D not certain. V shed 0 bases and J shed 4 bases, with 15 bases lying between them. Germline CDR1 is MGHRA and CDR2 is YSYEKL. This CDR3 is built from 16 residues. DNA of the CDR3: TGCGCCAGCAGCCAAGATCGGGCGGCGGGGTTCACTGAAGCTTTCTTT. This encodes CASSQDRAAGFTEAFF.

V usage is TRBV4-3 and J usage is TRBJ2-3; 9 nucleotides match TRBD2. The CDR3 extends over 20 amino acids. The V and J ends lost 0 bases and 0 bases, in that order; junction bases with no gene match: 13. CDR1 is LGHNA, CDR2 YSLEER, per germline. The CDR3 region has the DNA TGCGCCAGCAGCCAAGATGTTGGTAGCGGGAGTCGTCCTAGCACAGATACGCAGTATTTT. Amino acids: CASSQDVGSGSRPSTDTQYF.

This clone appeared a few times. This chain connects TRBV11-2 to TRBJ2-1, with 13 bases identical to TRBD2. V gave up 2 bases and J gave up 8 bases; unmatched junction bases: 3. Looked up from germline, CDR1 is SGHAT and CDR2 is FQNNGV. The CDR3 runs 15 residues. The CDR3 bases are TGTGCCAGCAGCTTATACGGGACTAGCGGGGATGAGCAGTTCTTC. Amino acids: CASSLYGTSGDEQFF.